This T cell receptor beta chain is drawn from a study of shared clonotypes between healthy human individuals. Method: immunoSEQ multiplex PCR; TCRdb's copy keeps in-frame clones and lacks some. The sample carries approximately 2,000,000 clones, around 92% recorded once. Germline loops: CDR1 LGHNA, CDR2 YSLEER. Trimming removed 5 bases at V and 2 bases at J, with 21 bases between. The CDR3 sequence is 17 residues long. Sequenced input: naive CD4+ T cells from PBMCs. The subset: CD45RA+ positively selected. The chain links TRBV4-3 to TRBJ2-5; perhaps TRBD2 as D (7 bases). This sequence was found in a young man in good health. Some clones in this sample may be carry-over from other donors' samples. CDR3 residues: CASSYTWGASGQETQYF. CDR3 bases: TGCGCCAGCAGCTACACGTGGGGGGCTAGCGGACAAGAGACCCAGTACTTC.